This T cell receptor beta chain was retrieved from a study of blood T cell repertoires in COVID-19. The overall study: T cells, B-cell-depleted T cells, or PBMCs supplied cDNA or gDNA.

This clone was detected once. Participants' own reports of clinical history determined their cohort assignment. All exposed participants met a person with COVID-19 within 2 weeks before entering the study. Sequencing was performed with immunoSEQ multiplex PCR; in TCRdb, only in-frame clones are kept and a portion is missing. Here the sample spans fewer than 250,000 clones, over 75% being singletons. The germline V gene has CDR1 LGHNA and CDR2 YNFKEQ. Trimming took 0 bases from V and 0 from J; bases not matched to a gene: 11. CDR3 length equals 18 residues. J is TRBJ2-7 and V is TRBV4-2, with 7 bases aligning to TRBD2. Sample: PBMCs or T cells enriched from blood (not recorded which). The sequence was obtained from a woman between 25 and 40 years old who had been exposed to COVID-19. The CDR3 is CASSQDREASGISYEQYF. In DNA form, the CDR3 reads TGTGCCAGCAGCCAAGATAGAGAGGCTAGCGGAATCTCCTACGAGCAGTACTTC.